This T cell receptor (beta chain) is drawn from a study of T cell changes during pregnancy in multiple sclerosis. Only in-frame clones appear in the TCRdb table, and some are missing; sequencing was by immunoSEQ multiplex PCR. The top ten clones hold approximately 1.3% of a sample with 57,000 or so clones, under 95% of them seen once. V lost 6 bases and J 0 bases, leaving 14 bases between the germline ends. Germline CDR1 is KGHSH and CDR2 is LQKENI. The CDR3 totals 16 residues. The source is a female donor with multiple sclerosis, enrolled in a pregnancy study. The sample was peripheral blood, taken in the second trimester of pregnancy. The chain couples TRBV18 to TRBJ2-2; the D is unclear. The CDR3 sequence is CASSPPVLSNTGELFF. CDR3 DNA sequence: TGTGCCAGCTCCCCGCCCGTACTATCGAACACCGGGGAGCTGTTTTTT.